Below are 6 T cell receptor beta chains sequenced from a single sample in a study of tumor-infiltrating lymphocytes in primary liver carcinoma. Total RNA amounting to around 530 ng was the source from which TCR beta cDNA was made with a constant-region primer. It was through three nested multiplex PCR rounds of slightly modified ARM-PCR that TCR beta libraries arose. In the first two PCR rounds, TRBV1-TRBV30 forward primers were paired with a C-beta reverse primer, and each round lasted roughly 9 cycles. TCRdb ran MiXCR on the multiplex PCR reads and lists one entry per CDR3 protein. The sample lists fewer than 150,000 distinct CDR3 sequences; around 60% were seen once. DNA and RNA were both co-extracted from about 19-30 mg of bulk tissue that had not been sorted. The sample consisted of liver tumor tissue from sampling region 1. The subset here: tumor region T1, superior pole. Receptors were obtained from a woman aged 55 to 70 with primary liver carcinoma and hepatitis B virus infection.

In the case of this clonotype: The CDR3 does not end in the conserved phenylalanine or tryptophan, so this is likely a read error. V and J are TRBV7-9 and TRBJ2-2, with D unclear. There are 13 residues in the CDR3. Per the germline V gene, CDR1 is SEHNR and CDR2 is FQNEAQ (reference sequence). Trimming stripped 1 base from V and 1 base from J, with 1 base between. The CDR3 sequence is CASSLGNTGELFL. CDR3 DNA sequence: TGTGCCAGCAGCTTAGGGAACACCGGGGAGCTGTTTTTG.

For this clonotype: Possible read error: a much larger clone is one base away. The CDR3 reads CTIRPGGQGSDTQYF. Written as DNA, the CDR3 is TGTACCATCAGGCCTGGGGGGCAGGGATCAGATACGCAGTATTTT. This chain links TRBV10-3 with TRBJ2-3; perhaps D is TRBD1 or TRBD2 (6 bases each). The CDR3 spans 15 residues. CDR1 and CDR2 (germline): ENHRY, SYGVKD.

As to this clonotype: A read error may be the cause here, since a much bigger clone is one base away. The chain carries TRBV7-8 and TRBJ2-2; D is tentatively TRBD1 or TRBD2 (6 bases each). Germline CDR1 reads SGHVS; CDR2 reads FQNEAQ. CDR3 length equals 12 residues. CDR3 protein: CASSRTAGGLFF. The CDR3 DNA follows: TGTGCCAGCAGCCGGACAGCCGGGGGGCTGTTTTTT.

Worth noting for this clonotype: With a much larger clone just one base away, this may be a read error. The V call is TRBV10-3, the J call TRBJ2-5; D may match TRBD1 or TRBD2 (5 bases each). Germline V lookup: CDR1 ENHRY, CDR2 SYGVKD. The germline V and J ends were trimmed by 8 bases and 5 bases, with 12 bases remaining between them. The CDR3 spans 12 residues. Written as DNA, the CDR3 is TGTGCCATCTTGCAAGGGGAGGAGACCCAGTACTTC. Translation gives CAILQGEETQYF.

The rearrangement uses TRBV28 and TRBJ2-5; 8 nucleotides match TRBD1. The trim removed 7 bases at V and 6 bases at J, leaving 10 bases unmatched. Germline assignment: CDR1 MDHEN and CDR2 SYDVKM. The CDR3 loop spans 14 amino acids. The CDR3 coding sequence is TGTGCCAGCATGAACCCAGGGGGCATGAAGACCCAGTACTTC. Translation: CASMNPGGMKTQYF.

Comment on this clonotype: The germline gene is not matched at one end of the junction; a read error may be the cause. The CDR3 region is CASSLAGQGPYEQCF. DNA for the CDR3: TGTGCCAGCAGCTTGGCGGGACAGGGACCTTACGAGCAGTGCTTC. The chain combines TRBV5-5 with TRBJ2-7, with 9 bases that match TRBD1. Per germline, CDR1 SGHKS and CDR2 YYEKEE (reference sequence). The CDR3 spans 15 residues.